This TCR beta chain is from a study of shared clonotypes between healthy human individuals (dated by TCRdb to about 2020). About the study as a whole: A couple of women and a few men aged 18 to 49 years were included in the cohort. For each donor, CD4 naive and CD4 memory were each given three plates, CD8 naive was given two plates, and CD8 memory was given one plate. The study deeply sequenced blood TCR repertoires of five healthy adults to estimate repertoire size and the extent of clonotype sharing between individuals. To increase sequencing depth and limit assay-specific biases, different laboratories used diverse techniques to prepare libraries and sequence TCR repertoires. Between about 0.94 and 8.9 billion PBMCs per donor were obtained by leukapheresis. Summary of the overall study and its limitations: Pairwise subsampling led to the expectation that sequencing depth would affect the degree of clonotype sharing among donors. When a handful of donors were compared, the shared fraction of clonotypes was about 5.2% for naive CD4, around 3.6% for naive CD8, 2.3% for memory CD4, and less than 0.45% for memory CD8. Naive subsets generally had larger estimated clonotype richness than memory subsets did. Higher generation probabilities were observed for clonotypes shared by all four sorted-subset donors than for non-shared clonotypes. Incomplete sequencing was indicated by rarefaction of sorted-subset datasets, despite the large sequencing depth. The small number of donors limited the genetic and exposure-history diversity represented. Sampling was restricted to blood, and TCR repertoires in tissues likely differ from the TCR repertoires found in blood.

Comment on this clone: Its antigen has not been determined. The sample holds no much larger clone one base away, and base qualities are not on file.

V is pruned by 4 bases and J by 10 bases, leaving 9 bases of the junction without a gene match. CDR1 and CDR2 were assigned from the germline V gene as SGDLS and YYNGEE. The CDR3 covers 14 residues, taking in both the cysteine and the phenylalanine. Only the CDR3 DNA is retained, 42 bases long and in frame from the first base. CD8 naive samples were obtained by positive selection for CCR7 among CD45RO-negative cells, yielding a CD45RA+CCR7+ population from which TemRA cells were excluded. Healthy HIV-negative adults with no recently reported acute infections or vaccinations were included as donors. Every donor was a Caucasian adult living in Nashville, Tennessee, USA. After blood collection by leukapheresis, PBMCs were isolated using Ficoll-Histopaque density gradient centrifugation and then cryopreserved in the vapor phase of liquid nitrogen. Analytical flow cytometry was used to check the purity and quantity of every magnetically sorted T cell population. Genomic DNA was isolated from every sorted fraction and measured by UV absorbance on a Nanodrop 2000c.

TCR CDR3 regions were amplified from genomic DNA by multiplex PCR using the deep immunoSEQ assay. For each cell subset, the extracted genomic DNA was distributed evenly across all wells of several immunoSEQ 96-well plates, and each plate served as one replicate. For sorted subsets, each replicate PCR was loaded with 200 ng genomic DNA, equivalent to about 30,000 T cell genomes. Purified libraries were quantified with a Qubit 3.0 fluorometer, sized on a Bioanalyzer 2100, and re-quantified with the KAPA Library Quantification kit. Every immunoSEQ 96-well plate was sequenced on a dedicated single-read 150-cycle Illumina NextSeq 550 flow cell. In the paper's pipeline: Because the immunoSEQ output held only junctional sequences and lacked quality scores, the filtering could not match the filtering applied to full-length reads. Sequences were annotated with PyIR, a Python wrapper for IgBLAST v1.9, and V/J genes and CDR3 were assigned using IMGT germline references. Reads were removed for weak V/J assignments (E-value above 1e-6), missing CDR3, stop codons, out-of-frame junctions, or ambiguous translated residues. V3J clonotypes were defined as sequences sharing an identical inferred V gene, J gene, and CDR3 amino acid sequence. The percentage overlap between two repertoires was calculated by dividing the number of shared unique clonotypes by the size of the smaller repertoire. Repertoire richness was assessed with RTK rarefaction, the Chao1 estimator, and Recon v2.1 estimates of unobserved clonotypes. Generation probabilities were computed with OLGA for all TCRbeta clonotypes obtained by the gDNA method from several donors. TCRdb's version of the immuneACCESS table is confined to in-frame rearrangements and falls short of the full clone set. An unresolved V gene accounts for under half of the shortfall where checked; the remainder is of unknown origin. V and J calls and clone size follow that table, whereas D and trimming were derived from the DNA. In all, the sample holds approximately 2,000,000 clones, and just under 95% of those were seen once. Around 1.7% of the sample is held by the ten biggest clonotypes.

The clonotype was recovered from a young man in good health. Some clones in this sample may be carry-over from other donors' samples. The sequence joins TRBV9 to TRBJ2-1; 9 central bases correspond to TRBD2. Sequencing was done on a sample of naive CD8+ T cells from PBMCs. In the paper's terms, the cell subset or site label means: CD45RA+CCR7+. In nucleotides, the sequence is TGTGCCAGCAGCTTAGCGGGGGCACCCCCAGAGCAGTTCTTC. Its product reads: CASSLAGAPPEQFF.